This T cell receptor beta chain was recorded in a study of shared clonotypes between healthy human individuals. The study, taken as a whole, reports: Though the depth was large, rarefaction showed that sorted-subset sequencing was incomplete. Several donors showed sharing of 4.5% to 6% of naive CD4 clonotypes. Depth of sequencing was expected to influence donor clonotype sharing.

The V gene's germline CDR1 is MNHEY and CDR2 SMNVEV (reference sequence). The CDR3 spans 13 residues. V shed 5 bases, J shed 4 bases, and the junction held 5 bases outside the gene matches. In regard to this clone: What it recognizes is unknown.

For each subset, genomic DNA was distributed in equal portions over several immunoSEQ plates. Repertoires were generated with immunoSEQ multiplex PCR, while TCRdb's copy carries only in-frame clones and drops some. The sample holds 550,000 to 800,000 clones, about 92% seen once. This receptor was obtained from a man between 18 and 35 years old in good health. Some clones in this sample may be carry-over from other donors' samples. Sequencing was carried out using memory CD8+ T cells from PBMCs. Noted subset: CD45RO+ cells pooled with CCR7-negative TemRA cells. V usage is TRBV27 and J usage is TRBJ2-7; 7 bases map to TRBD2. The chain's CDR3 is CASSMGGVYEQYF. DNA of the CDR3: TGTGCCAGCAGTATGGGGGGGGTATACGAGCAGTACTTC.